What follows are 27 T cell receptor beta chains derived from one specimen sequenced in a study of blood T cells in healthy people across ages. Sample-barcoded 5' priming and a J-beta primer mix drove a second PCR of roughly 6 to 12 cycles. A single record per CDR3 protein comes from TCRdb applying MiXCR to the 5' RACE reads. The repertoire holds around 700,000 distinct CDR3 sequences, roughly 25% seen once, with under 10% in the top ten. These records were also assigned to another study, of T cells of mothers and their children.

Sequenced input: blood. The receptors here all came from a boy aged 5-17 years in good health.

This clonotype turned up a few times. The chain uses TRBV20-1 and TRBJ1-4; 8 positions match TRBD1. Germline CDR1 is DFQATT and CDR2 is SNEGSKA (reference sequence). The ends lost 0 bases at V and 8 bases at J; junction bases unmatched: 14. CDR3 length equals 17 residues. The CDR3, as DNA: TGCAGTGCTAGAGATCCGGACAGGGACGCTCTGGGGGAAAAACTGTTTTTT. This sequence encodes CSARDPDRDALGEKLFF.

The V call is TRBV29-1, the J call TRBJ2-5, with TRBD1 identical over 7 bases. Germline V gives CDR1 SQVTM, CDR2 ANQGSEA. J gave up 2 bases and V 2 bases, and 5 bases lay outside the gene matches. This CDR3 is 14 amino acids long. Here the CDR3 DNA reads TGCAGCGTTGAATACGCAGGGGGTCAAGAGACCCAGTACTTC. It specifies CSVEYAGGQETQYF.

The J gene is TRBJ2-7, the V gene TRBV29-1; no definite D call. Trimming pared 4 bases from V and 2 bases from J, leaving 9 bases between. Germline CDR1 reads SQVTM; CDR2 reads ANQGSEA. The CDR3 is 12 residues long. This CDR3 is CSVAGVTYEQYF. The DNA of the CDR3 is TGCAGCGTTGCTGGCGTTACCTACGAGCAGTACTTC.

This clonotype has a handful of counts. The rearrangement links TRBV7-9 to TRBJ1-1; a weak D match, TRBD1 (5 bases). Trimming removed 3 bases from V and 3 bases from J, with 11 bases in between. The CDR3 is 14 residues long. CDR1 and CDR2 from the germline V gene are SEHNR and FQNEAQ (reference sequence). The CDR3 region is CASSLGRVYTEAFF. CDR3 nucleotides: TGTGCCAGCAGCTTGGGCAGGGTTTACACTGAAGCTTTCTTT.

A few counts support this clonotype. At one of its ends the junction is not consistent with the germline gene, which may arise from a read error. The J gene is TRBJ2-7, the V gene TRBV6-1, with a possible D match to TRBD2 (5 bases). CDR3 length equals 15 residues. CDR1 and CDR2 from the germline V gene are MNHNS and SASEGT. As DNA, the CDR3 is TGTGCCAGCTCCACAGCGGAGGTGAGCTCCTGCGAGCAGTACTTC. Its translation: CASSTAEVSSCEQYF.

The CDR3 spells CASRLAGRLEQYF. CDR3 DNA: TGTGCCAGCAGACTAGCGGGACGCCTCGAGCAGTACTTC. The chain uses TRBV28 and TRBJ2-7, with 10 bases lining up with TRBD2. The CDR3 spans 13 residues. The trim removed 6 bases at V and 6 bases at J, leaving 5 bases unmatched. In germline, CDR1 is MDHEN, CDR2 SYDVKM.

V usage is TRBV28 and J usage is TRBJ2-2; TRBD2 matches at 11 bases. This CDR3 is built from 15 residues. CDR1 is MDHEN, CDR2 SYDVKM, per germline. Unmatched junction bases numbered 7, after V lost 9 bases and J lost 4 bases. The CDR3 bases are TGTGCCAGTTCCCCCGGGACTAGCGGCACCGGGGAGCTGTTTTTT. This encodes CASSPGTSGTGELFF. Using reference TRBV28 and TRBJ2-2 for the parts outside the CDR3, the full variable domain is DVKVTQSSRYLVKRTGEKVFLECVQDMDHENMFWYRQDPGLGLRLIYFSYDVKMKEKGDIPEGYSVSREKKERFSLILESASTNQTSMYLCASSPGTSGTGELFFGEGSRLTVL.

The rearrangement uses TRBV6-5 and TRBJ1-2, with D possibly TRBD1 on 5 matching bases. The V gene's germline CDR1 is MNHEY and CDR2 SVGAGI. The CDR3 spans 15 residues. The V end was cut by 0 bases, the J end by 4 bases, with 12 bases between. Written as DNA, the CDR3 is TGTGCCAGCAGTTACTCGCGCGGGGGGGGCTATGGCTACACCTTC. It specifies CASSYSRGGGYGYTF.

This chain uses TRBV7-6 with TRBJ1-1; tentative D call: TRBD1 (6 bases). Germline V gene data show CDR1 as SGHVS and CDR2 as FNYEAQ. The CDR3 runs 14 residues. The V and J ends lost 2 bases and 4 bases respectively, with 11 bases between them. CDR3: CASSLLGGGTEAFF. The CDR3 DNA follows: TGTGCCAGCAGCTTACTTGGAGGGGGCACTGAAGCTTTCTTT.

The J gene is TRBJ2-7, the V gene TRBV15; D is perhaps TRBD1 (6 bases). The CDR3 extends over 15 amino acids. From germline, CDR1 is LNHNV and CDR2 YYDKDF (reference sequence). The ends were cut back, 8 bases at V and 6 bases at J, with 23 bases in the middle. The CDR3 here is CATGPDRTPSREQYF. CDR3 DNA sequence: TGTGCCACCGGACCAGACAGGACCCCTAGTCGCGAGCAGTACTTC.

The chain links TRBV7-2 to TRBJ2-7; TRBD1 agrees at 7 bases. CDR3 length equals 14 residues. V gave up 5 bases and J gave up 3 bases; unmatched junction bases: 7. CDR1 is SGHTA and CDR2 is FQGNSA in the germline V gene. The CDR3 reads CASSLPTGSYEQYF. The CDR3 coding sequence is TGTGCCAGCAGCCTACCGACAGGGAGCTACGAGCAGTACTTC.

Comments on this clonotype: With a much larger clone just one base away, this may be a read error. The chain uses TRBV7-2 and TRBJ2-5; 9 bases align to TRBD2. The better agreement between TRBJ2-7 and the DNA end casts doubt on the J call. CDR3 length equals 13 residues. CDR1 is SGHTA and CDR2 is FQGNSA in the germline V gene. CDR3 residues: CASSASGTYEQYF. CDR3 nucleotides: TGTGCCAGCAGCGCTAGCGGGACCTACGAGCAGTACTTC.

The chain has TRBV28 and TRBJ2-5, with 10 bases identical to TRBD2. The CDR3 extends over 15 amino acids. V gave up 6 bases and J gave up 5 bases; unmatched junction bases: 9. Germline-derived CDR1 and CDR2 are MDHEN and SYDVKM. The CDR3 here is CASSKSGRGTETQYF. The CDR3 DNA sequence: TGTGCCAGCAGCAAGAGCGGGAGGGGCACGGAGACCCAGTACTTC.

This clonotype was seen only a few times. The CDR3 nucleotides read TGCGCCACCCAGGAGGGCTCCTATAATTCACCCCTCCACTTT. It specifies CATQEGSYNSPLHF. The chain is built from TRBV5-1 and TRBJ1-6; no clear D gene. CDR1 and CDR2 (germline): SGHRS, YFSETQ. Trimming pared 9 bases from V and 0 bases from J, leaving 10 bases between. CDR3 size: 14 residues.

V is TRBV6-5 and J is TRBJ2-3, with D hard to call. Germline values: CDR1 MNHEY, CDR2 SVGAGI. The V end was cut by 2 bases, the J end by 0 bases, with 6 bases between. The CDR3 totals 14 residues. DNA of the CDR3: TGTGCCAGCAGTTACGCCGATAGCACAGATACGCAGTATTTT. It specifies CASSYADSTDTQYF.

CDR3 region: CASTTTGGNSPLHF. The CDR3 coding sequence is TGTGCCAGCACGACGACAGGGGGTAATTCACCCCTCCACTTT. The chain combines TRBV27 with TRBJ1-6; 9 bases align to TRBD1. Germline lookup yields CDR1 MNHEY and CDR2 SMNVEV (reference sequence). V was clipped by 7 bases and J by 6 bases; unmatched bases: 4. The CDR3 is 14 residues long.

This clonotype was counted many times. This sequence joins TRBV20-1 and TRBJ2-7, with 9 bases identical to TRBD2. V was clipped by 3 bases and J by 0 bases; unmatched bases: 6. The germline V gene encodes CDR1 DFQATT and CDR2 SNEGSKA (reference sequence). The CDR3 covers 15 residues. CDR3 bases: TGCAGTGCTAGTGAGGGAGCGGGAGGCTCCTACGAGCAGTACTTC. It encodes CSASEGAGGSYEQYF.

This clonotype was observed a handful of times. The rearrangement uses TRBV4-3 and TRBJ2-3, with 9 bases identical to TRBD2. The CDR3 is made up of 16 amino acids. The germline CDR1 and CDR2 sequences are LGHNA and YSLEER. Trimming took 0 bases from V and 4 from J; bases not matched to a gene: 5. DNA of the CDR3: TGCGCCAGCAGCCAAGAAGGCGGGGGGGCTCCAGATACGCAGTATTTT. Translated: CASSQEGGGAPDTQYF.

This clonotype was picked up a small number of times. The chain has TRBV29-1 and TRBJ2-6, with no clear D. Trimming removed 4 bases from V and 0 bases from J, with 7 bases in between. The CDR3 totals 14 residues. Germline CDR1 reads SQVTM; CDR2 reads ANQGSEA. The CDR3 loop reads CSVGRSSGANVLTF. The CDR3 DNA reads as TGCAGCGTTGGCCGAAGCTCTGGGGCCAACGTCCTGACTTTC.

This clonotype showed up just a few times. DNA of the CDR3: TGTGCCAGCTCACAGGCTACCTACGAGCAGTACTTC. It specifies CASSQATYEQYF. This chain uses TRBV18 with TRBJ2-5, with D unresolved. The DNA matches TRBJ2-7 better at its end, which makes the J call doubtful. Germline V lookup: CDR1 KGHSH, CDR2 LQKENI. This CDR3 comprises 12 residues.

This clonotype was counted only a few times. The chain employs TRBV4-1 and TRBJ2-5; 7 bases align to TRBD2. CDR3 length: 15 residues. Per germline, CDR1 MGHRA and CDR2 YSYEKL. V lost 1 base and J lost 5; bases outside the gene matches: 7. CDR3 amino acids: CASSQGASGGETQYF. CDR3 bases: TGCGCCAGCAGCCAAGGGGCTAGCGGCGGGGAGACCCAGTACTTC.

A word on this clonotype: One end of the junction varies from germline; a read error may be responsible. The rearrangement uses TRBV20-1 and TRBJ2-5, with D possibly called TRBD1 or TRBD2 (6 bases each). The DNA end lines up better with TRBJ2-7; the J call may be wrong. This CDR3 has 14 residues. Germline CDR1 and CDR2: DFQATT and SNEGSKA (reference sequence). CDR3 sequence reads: CSAREGGSLGEQYF. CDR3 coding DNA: TGCAGTGCCAGAGAGGGGGGCAGTCTGGGCGAGCAGTACTTC.

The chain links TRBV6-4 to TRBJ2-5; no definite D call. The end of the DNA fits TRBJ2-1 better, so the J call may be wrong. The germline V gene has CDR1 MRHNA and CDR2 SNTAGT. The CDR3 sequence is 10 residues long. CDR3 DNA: TGTGCCAGTTTAAGGAATGAGCAGTTCTTC. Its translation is CASLRNEQFF.

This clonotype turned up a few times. CDR3 loop: CAGSTQETQYF. CDR3 bases: TGTGCCGGCTCTACCCAAGAGACCCAGTACTTC. This sequence joins TRBV2 and TRBJ2-5, with D unclear. From germline, CDR1 is SNHLY and CDR2 FYNNEI. CDR3 length: 11 amino acids. Trimming cost V 11 bases and J 1 base, with 8 bases left between them.

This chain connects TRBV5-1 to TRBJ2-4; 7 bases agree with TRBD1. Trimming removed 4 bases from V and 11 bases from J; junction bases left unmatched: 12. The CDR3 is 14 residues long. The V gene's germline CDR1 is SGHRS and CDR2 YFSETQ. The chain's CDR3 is CASSPPTGSAVQYF. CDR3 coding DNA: TGCGCCAGCAGCCCACCGACAGGGTCGGCGGTTCAGTACTTC.

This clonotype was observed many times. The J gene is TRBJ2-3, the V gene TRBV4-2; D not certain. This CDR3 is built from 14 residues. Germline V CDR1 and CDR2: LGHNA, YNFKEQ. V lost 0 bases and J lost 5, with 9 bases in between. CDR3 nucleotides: TGTGCCAGCAGCCAAGATTTACGTGGAGATACGCAGTATTTT. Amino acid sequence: CASSQDLRGDTQYF.

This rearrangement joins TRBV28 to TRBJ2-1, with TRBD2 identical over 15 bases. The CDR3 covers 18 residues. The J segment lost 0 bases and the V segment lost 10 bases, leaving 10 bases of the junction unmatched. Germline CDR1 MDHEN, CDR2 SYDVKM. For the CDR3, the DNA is TGTGCCACATACACCTGGACTAGCGGGAGGGGCTCCTACAATGAGCAGTTCTTC. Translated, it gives CATYTWTSGRGSYNEQFF. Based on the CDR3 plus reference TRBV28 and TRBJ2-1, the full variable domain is DVKVTQSSRYLVKRTGEKVFLECVQDMDHENMFWYRQDPGLGLRLIYFSYDVKMKEKGDIPEGYSVSREKKERFSLILESASTNQTSMYLCATYTWTSGRGSYNEQFFGPGTRLTVL.